The clone carrying this T cell receptor beta chain was counted only a few times. What it recognizes is unknown. The CDR3 extends over 15 amino acids. In germline, CDR1 is SGHTA, CDR2 FQGNSA. Trimming pared 5 bases from V and 7 bases from J, leaving 15 bases between. The sample belongs to a study of T cell repertoires in cytomegalovirus infection. Study-wide context: Matching HLA type and CMV infection were both indicated by public TCR beta signatures. Whole-study findings and limits: CMV-specific HLA-C-restricted TCR beta clonotypes dominated the ex vivo response.

One entry per CDR3 protein results from TCRdb running MiXCR on the reads. The sample lists approximately 500,000 distinct CDR3 sequences, around 30% occurring once. The sequencing used cultured PBMCs, collected from culture after CMV antigen stimulation. The rearrangement joins TRBV7-2 to TRBJ1-6; D ambiguous. The receptor was isolated from a human donor in good health (CMV status not recorded). Some clones in this sample may be carry-over from other donors' samples. The CDR3 DNA follows: TGTGCCAGCAGCCTGTTCGGCAGAACCAATTCACCCCTCCACTTT. Translation: CASSLFGRTNSPLHF.